The clone carrying this T cell receptor (beta chain) was found many times. The antigen remains undetermined. The CDR3 regions of TCR beta were amplified from RNA transcripts. RT-PCR in the first round (using the HTBI primer set) targeted the TCR CDR3. From the multiplex PCR reads, TCRdb called clonotypes with MiXCR, one entry per CDR3 protein. The repertoire consists of roughly 570,000 distinct CDR3 sequences, with 46% occurring once and the leading ten covering 7.5% to 8.5%. The record originates from a study of T cells in Graves' hyperthyroidism and ophthalmopathy. Study-level results: Before onset, by a median of 6.5 months, the model predicted ophthalmopathy.

Recently diagnosed hyperthyroidism of less than 2 months' duration affected patients aged 18 to 65. For the diagnoses, clinical symptoms, serum thyroxine and TRAb, thyroid ultrasound and orbital computed tomography were used. This CDR3 is built from 13 residues. Trimming pared 3 bases from V and 3 bases from J, leaving 9 bases between. Per germline, CDR1 MNHEY and CDR2 SMNVEV (reference sequence). Specimen: peripheral blood or thyroid tissue (not recorded which). V and J are TRBV27 and TRBJ2-7; D remains unclear. This TCR was recovered from a woman between 18 and 29 years old with Graves' hyperthyroidism. This CDR3 reads CASSFSRSYEQYF. In nucleotides, the CDR3 is TGTGCCAGCAGTTTTTCCCGGAGCTACGAGCAGTACTTC.